This is a list of T cell receptor beta chains from one sample in a study of technical replicates of blood from a few donors. Profiled with immunoSEQ multiplex PCR; TCRdb holds only in-frame clones, not every one. The data hold about 72,000 clones, with around 90% observed a single time. The sample taken for sequencing was T cells isolated from PBMCs. The receptor source for this set is a human donor in good health. CDR3s include the opening cysteine and the closing phenylalanine or tryptophan. D genes are given only for firm matches.

V	J	D	CDR3
TRBV28	TRBJ2-6	NA	CASSFVNVLTF
TRBV5-1	TRBJ2-7	NA	CASSFPSNAEQYF
TRBV27	TRBJ2-1	TRBD2	CASSLGTSGDNEQFF
TRBV6-1	TRBJ2-7	NA	CASSESPREQYF
TRBV4-2	TRBJ2-1	TRBD2	CASSQVSTSGRADEQFF
TRBV23-1	TRBJ2-7	TRBD1	CASTQRRDSLKFLTYEQYF
TRBV10-2	TRBJ2-7	TRBD2	CASSESSGRYYEQYF
TRBV11-3	TRBJ1-1	NA	CASSLGRPAWVNTEAFF
TRBV7-2	TRBJ2-7	NA	CASKPGITSYEQYF
TRBV7-2	TRBJ1-2	NA	CASSSPGRLNGYTF
TRBV7-2	TRBJ2-7	TRBD2	CASSLERELVEQYF
TRBV9	TRBJ2-5	TRBD2	CASSVGTSGSYETQYF
TRBV7-2	TRBJ1-1	TRBD1	CASSPFGGQGVNTEAFF
TRBV5-1	TRBJ1-3	TRBD1	CASSLGRSTGPGNTIYF
TRBV6-1	TRBJ2-7	NA	CASSLWAFSPHEQYF
TRBV25-1	TRBJ1-1	TRBD1	CASSEWDRGEAFF
TRBV18	TRBJ1-1	TRBD1	CASSPVTGVTEAFF
TRBV27	TRBJ2-7	TRBD2	CASSRSGNYEQYF
TRBV7-9	TRBJ2-3	NA	CASSSGADTQYF
TRBV7-9	TRBJ2-7	TRBD2	CATLGGTYEQYF
TRBV29-1	TRBJ1-2	NA	CSVGSWGEIHSYTF
TRBV7-6	TRBJ1-5	NA	CASSLWGGQPQHF
TRBV29-1	TRBJ2-1	TRBD2	CSVGLAENNEQFF
TRBV28	TRBJ1-5	NA	CASSLRETAPDQPQHF
TRBV30	TRBJ2-3	TRBD2	CAWSVLAGTDTQYF
TRBV29-1	TRBJ2-2	TRBD1	CSVGKWTGATGELFF
TRBV10-3	TRBJ1-2	NA	CAITHETQGHDGYTF
TRBV27	TRBJ2-4	NA	CASSLEGIRGKNIQYF
TRBV6-5	TRBJ2-7	NA	CASSYYRLGREQYF
TRBV18	TRBJ1-1	NA	CASSPQAIHQGPEAFF
TRBV6-5	TRBJ2-7	TRBD1	CASSDQGATYEQYF
TRBV5-1	TRBJ2-1	TRBD2	CASNKAGEGEQFF
TRBV2	TRBJ1-1	NA	CASSERPGVLNTEAFF
TRBV6-6	TRBJ2-3	TRBD2	CASSPGLADTQYF
TRBV9	TRBJ2-7	TRBD1	CASSAGQAVEQYF
TRBV29-1	TRBJ2-7	NA	CSVAKQGHEQYF
TRBV5-4	TRBJ1-5	TRBD1	CASSYGTGDQPQHF
TRBV11-2	TRBJ2-7	NA	CASSQPESSYEQYF
TRBV7-9	TRBJ1-5	TRBD1	CASSNDRGPNQPQHF
TRBV5-1	TRBJ2-7	TRBD1	CASSLTGGPYEQYF
TRBV5-1	TRBJ1-2	TRBD1	CASSLALGQNYGYTF
TRBV4-1	TRBJ2-7	TRBD2	CASSQERSSGYEQYF